This is a list of T cell receptor beta chains from one sample in a study of control samples from healthy donors and cancer patients. Method: immunoSEQ multiplex PCR; TCRdb's copy keeps in-frame clones and lacks some. The sample holds over 150,000 clones, approximately 94% seen once. The specimen was PBMCs. Receptors originate from a man aged 55 to 70 with colorectal cancer. Each CDR3 is given with its conserved first and last residue. Each record gives: J gene, D gene, clone size, V gene, CDR3 protein, CDR3 DNA. D genes are given only for firm matches. The size of a clone is reported for some rows only, either as once, few or many, or as a class for expanded clones.

>TRBJ2-3|TRBD2|once|TRBV9
CASSPSGGQFTDTQYF
TGTGCCAGCAGTCCCAGCGGGGGCCAGTTCACAGATACGCAGTATTTT
>TRBJ1-1|NA|NA|TRBV29-1
CSVVWGDTEAFF
TGCAGCGTTGTGTGGGGGGACACTGAAGCTTTCTTT
>TRBJ2-7|NA|NA|TRBV5-5
CASSLGQPIYEQYF
TGTGCCAGCAGTCTGGGGCAGCCCATCTACGAGCAGTACTTC
>TRBJ2-3|TRBD1|NA|TRBV19
CASSPNRGKADTQYF
TGTGCCAGTAGTCCAAACAGGGGGAAGGCAGATACGCAGTATTTT
>TRBJ2-6|TRBD2|NA|TRBV6-7
CASSYRRWGGDGANVLTF
TGTGCCAGCAGTTACCGCAGGTGGGGGGGAGACGGGGCCAACGTCCTGACTTTC
>TRBJ2-5|TRBD1|NA|TRBV10-3
CAIKDRARMETQYF
TGTGCCATCAAGGACAGGGCGAGGATGGAGACCCAGTACTTC
>TRBJ1-1|NA|NA|TRBV6-5
CASSVQNREDTEAFF
TGTGCCAGCAGCGTACAGAACAGGGAGGATACTGAAGCTTTCTTT
>TRBJ2-2|TRBD2|NA|TRBV5-1
CASSFSGETGELFF
TGCGCCAGCAGCTTTAGCGGGGAGACCGGGGAGCTGTTTTTT
>TRBJ1-1|NA|NA|TRBV5-4
CASSNQEGEAFF
TGTGCCAGCAGCAACCAGGAGGGGGAAGCTTTCTTT
>TRBJ2-7|NA|NA|TRBV7-2
CASMLVPGRNEQYF
TGTGCCAGCATGCTCGTACCGGGACGGAACGAGCAGTACTTC
>TRBJ1-5|TRBD1|NA|TRBV29-1
CSAGQGGQPQHF
TGCAGCGCAGGACAGGGGGGTCAGCCCCAGCATTTT
>TRBJ2-5|TRBD2|NA|TRBV20-1
CSASRTSGGTQETQYF
TGCAGTGCTAGTAGGACTAGCGGGGGGACCCAAGAGACCCAGTACTTC
>TRBJ2-3|NA|NA|TRBV2
CASSDAGTSTDTQYF
TGTGCCAGCAGTGACGCGGGGACTAGCACAGATACGCAGTATTTT
>TRBJ2-4|NA|NA|TRBV27
CASSPLGKNIQYF
TGTGCCAGCAGTCCCCTTGGCAAAAACATTCAGTACTTC
>TRBJ2-7|TRBD1|once|TRBV18
CASSPDRVSYEQYF
TGTGCCAGCTCACCTGACAGGGTATCCTACGAGCAGTACTTC
>TRBJ2-1|TRBD2|NA|TRBV6-6
CASSYGGGGRNSEQFF
TGTGCCAGCAGTTACGGTGGCGGGGGGCGAAACAGTGAGCAGTTCTTC
>TRBJ2-3|TRBD2|NA|TRBV4-2
CASSSDVAGGQDTQYF
TGTGCCAGCAGCTCTGATGTAGCGGGGGGGCAAGATACGCAGTATTTT
>TRBJ2-3|NA|once|TRBV10-3
CAISEGERTDTQYF
TGTGCCATCAGTGAAGGGGAGCGCACAGATACGCAGTATTTT
>TRBJ2-3|NA|NA|TRBV4-1
CASSLALPPSIGSDTQYF
TGCGCCAGCAGCCTCGCCCTCCCTCCAAGCATAGGGTCAGATACGCAGTATTTT
>TRBJ1-1|NA|NA|TRBV7-9
CASRFGPNTEAFF
TGTGCCAGCAGATTTGGGCCGAACACTGAAGCTTTCTTT
>TRBJ1-5|NA|NA|TRBV7-9
CASSPRADQPQHF
TGTGCCAGCAGCCCAAGGGCAGATCAGCCCCAGCATTTT
>TRBJ2-5|TRBD2|NA|TRBV3-1/TRBV3-2
CASSPGLAGGEETQYF
TGTGCCAGCAGCCCTGGACTAGCGGGGGGCGAGGAGACCCAGTACTTC
>TRBJ2-7|TRBD1|once|TRBV6-5
CASMKGTGWYEQYF
TGTGCCAGCATGAAGGGGACAGGTTGGTACGAGCAGTACTTC
>TRBJ1-5|NA|NA|TRBV5-1
CASSEQGNSNQPQHF
TGCGCCAGCAGCGAACAGGGAAATAGCAATCAGCCCCAGCATTTT
>TRBJ1-1|NA|NA|TRBV6-6
CASSPAGGGAFF
TGTGCCAGCAGTCCCGCGGGCGGGGGTGCTTTCTTT
>TRBJ1-3|TRBD1|NA|TRBV5-4
CASSAGQGSTNTIYF
TGTGCCAGCAGCGCGGGACAGGGGAGTACGAACACCATATATTTT
>TRBJ1-2|TRBD1|NA|TRBV5-4
CASSSDRDYGYTF
TGTGCCAGCAGCTCGGACAGGGACTATGGCTACACCTTC
>TRBJ1-5|NA|NA|TRBV7-2
CATRRDGGEPQHF
TGCGCCACCCGGCGGGACGGCGGGGAGCCCCAGCATTTT
>TRBJ2-3|TRBD2|NA|TRBV2
CAIPRTSGHLTDTQYF
TGTGCCATCCCCCGGACTAGCGGGCATCTCACAGATACGCAGTATTTT
>TRBJ2-3|NA|NA|TRBV3-1/TRBV3-2
CASSRASPDTQYF
TGTGCCAGCAGCCGGGCTAGCCCAGATACGCAGTATTTT
>TRBJ2-2|NA|NA|TRBV19
CASSIVGGDRNTGELFF
TGTGCCAGTAGTATAGTAGGAGGTGATCGCAACACCGGGGAGCTGTTTTTT
>TRBJ1-4|TRBD1|NA|TRBV18
CASSPGTGTNEKLFF
TGTGCCAGCTCACCAGGGACAGGGACTAATGAAAAACTGTTTTTT
>TRBJ2-7|NA|NA|TRBV5-1
CASSLGGGGGEQYF
TGCGCCAGCAGCTTGGGAGGAGGGGGCGGCGAGCAGTACTTC